This passage covers 11 T cell receptor beta chains from one sample sequenced in a study of vaccination and CD4 T cells after COVID-19. Documented treatment: approximately 11-day PBMC culture with coronavirus spike peptide pools or control peptides (ViraFEST assay). Cultured CD4+ T cell DNA underwent sequencing with the Oncomine TCR Beta short-read assay. TCRdb analysed the PCR reads with MiXCR anew, one entry per CDR3 protein. The sample includes 9,500 or so distinct CDR3 sequences, 25% to 35% of them seen just once. These receptors lack a known antigen. The sample consisted of CD4+ T cells from blood, cultured in vitro, taken after SARS-CoV-2 vaccination. The receptor source for this set is a human donor who had recovered from COVID-19.

This clonotype was seen more than once but under ten times. The chain recombines TRBV29-1 with TRBJ1-1; 7 bases are shared with TRBD1. J was trimmed by 3 bases and V by 6 bases; bases with no gene match: 13. The germline gives CDR1 SQVTM, CDR2 ANQGSEA. CDR3 size: 15 residues. CDR3 nucleotide sequence: TGCAGCGTCCCGGACAGGCGCCGGGGGGACACTGAAGCTTTCTTT. Protein: CSVPDRRRGDTEAFF.

The V and J genes are TRBV4-1 and TRBJ1-1, with D perhaps matching TRBD1 (5 bases). Trimming cost V 0 bases and J 6 bases, with 11 bases left between them. The CDR3 spans 14 residues. In germline, CDR1 is MGHRA, CDR2 YSYEKL. CDR3: CASSQDRDLPEAFF. In DNA form, the CDR3 reads TGCGCCAGCAGCCAAGATCGGGACTTACCTGAAGCTTTCTTT.

This clonotype was observed a handful of times. The chain links TRBV6-1 to TRBJ1-2; D not resolved. V shed 7 bases and J shed 8 bases, with 23 bases lying between them. The CDR3 is 15 residues long. Germline values: CDR1 MNHNS, CDR2 SASEGT. CDR3 loop: CASTVSEGIRAGYTF. CDR3 DNA sequence: TGTGCCAGCACGGTCTCAGAAGGGATTCGAGCAGGCTACACCTTC.

This chain joins TRBV28 and TRBJ2-7; 10 bases agree with TRBD2. Germline V gene sequence: CDR1 MDHEN, CDR2 SYDVKM. The CDR3 has 14 amino acids. The junction had 3 bases not matched to a gene; V was cut back by 2 bases and J by 5 bases. The CDR3 DNA sequence: TGTGCCAGCAGTTTAATAGCGGGAGGAAACGAGCAGTACTTC. As protein: CASSLIAGGNEQYF.

This clonotype was seen a few times. The rearrangement uses TRBV4-1 and TRBJ1-3; a weak D match, TRBD1 (5 bases). V gave up 4 bases and J gave up 0 bases, with 16 bases separating them. The CDR3 consists of 17 residues. The germline V gene has CDR1 MGHRA and CDR2 YSYEKL. The CDR3 sequence is CASSRTGTLTSGNTIYF. DNA of the CDR3: TGCGCCAGCAGCCGAACCGGGACCCTAACCTCTGGAAACACCATATATTTT.

This clonotype has a handful of counts. This chain links TRBV7-2 with TRBJ2-5, with D tentatively TRBD2 (5 bases). CDR3 length: 16 amino acids. Germline V gene data show CDR1 as SGHTA and CDR2 as FQGNSA. V lost 4 bases, J lost 3 bases, and 18 bases lay in between. CDR3 sequence reads: CASSSQLSGGKETQYF. The CDR3 DNA sequence: TGTGCCAGCAGCTCACAGTTGAGCGGTGGGAAAGAGACCCAGTACTTC.

This clonotype has a handful of counts. The CDR3 sequence is CASSLQGGDEQYF. The DNA of the CDR3 is TGTGCCAGCAGCTTACAGGGAGGCGACGAGCAGTACTTC. The chain is built from TRBV7-2 and TRBJ2-7, with D possibly matching TRBD2 (6 bases). V dropped 2 bases and J dropped 5 bases, with 10 bases sitting between them. This CDR3 comprises 13 residues. The germline gives CDR1 SGHTA, CDR2 FQGNSA.

This chain connects TRBV27 to TRBJ1-1; D not certain. Germline assignment: CDR1 MNHEY and CDR2 SMNVEV (reference sequence). This CDR3 comprises 15 residues. V was trimmed by 5 bases and J by 3 bases, leaving 16 bases between them. The CDR3 DNA reads TGTGCCAGCAGTACCTATAGGGTACGTTACACTGAAGCTTTCTTT. Its translation: CASSTYRVRYTEAFF.

To note about this clonotype: It is likely a read error, because the conserved phenylalanine at the end of the CDR3 is missing. It is unclear where the CDR3 begins or ends on the DNA, so no DNA is shown, and the CDR3 is as TCRdb lists it. The chain employs TRBV7-2 and TRBJ2-1; the DNA was not used to check the table's D call, TRBD2. Per the germline V gene, CDR1 is SGHTA and CDR2 is FQGNSA. The CDR3 has 12 residues if both end residues are counted. The CDR3 region is CASSAPRWPAFS.

The chain recombines TRBV20-1 with TRBJ1-5; no clear D. Trimming took off 1 base at V and 5 bases at J, with 15 bases between the two ends. The length of the CDR3 is 15 residues. From germline, CDR1 is DFQATT and CDR2 SNEGSKA (reference sequence). CDR3 protein: CSARAALGSDQPQHF. CDR3 in DNA: TGCAGTGCTAGAGCCGCCCTCGGGAGCGATCAGCCCCAGCATTTT.

This clonotype was seen only a few times. The CDR3 nucleotides are TGTGCCAGCACGCTACAGGGTGGGGATCAGCCCCAGCATTTT. Translation: CASTLQGGDQPQHF. V is TRBV6-1 and J is TRBJ1-5; D might be TRBD1 (6 bases). Germline V CDR1 and CDR2: MNHNS, SASEGT. V lost 7 bases, J lost 5 bases, and 15 bases lay in between. The CDR3 runs 14 residues.